This T cell receptor (beta chain) was recorded in a study of technical replicates of blood from four donors. Measured with immunoSEQ multiplex PCR; TCRdb has only the in-frame clones, and not every one. The repertoire consists of about 70,000 clones, with around 90% occurring once and the leading ten covering approximately 0.4%. Per germline, CDR1 SGHTS and CDR2 YDEGEE. The length of the CDR3 is 16 residues. The ends lost 2 bases at V and 0 bases at J; junction bases unmatched: 7. The TCR was taken from a human donor in good health. The chain is built from TRBV5-8 and TRBJ2-7; 8 positions match TRBD2. Sequenced input: T cells isolated from PBMCs. CDR3 region: CASSFLAGRSSYEQYF. In DNA form, the CDR3 reads TGTGCCAGCAGCTTCCTAGCGGGTAGGAGCTCCTACGAGCAGTACTTC. The full variable domain, in which reference TRBV5-8 and TRBJ2-7 provide the parts outside the CDR3, is EAGVTQSPTHLIKTRGQQATLRCSPISGHTSVYWYQQALGLGLQFLLWYDEGEERNRGNFPPRFSGRQFPNYSSELNVNALELEDSALYLCASSFLAGRSSYEQYFGPGTRLTVT.